These 6 T cell receptor beta chains share one sample of origin, sequenced in a study of cytomegalovirus exposure and HLA in healthy donors. Vbeta (60) and Jbeta (13) primers were used in the PCR. Profiling relied on immunoSEQ multiplex PCR, and the TCRdb table lists in-frame clones only, not all of them. The table counts some 130,000 clones; roughly 1.5% lies in the top ten. Input material: PBMCs. These receptors were collected from a middle-aged woman in good health and CMV-seronegative.

DNA of the CDR3: TGTGCCAGCAGCGCGGACAGACTAATGAACACTGAAGCTTTCTTT. Its protein product is CASSADRLMNTEAFF. The chain links TRBV7-3 to TRBJ1-1; D is perhaps TRBD1 (6 bases). The germline V gene encodes CDR1 SGHTA and CDR2 FQGTGA. This CDR3 contains 15 residues. V dropped 5 bases and J dropped 0 bases, with 13 bases sitting between them.

The chain employs TRBV5-1 and TRBJ1-1, with 7 bases identical to TRBD1. V lost 4 bases and J lost 1; bases outside the gene matches: 4. The germline gives CDR1 SGHRS, CDR2 YFSETQ. The CDR3 covers 14 residues. DNA for the CDR3: TGCGCCAGCAGCGGCGGGACAGAGAACACTGAAGCTTTCTTT. Translated, it gives CASSGGTENTEAFF. Combining the CDR3 with reference TRBV5-1 and TRBJ1-1 gives the whole variable domain KAGVTQTPRYLIKTRGQQVTLSCSPISGHRSVSWYQQTPGQGLQFLFEYFSETQRNKGNFPGRFSGRQFSNSRSEMNVSTLELGDSALYLCASSGGTENTEAFFGQGTRLTVV.

The chain combines TRBV7-3 with TRBJ2-5; 10 nucleotides line up with TRBD2. Germline V gives CDR1 SGHTA, CDR2 FQGTGA. This CDR3 has 15 amino acids. V shed 2 bases, J shed 4 bases, and the junction held 4 bases outside the gene matches. The CDR3 DNA reads as TGTGCCAGCAGCTTACCCACTAGCGGGGTAGAGACCCAGTACTTC. It encodes CASSLPTSGVETQYF. The full variable domain, its missing parts supplied by reference TRBV7-3 and TRBJ2-5, is GAGVSQTPSNKVTEKGKYVELRCDPISGHTALYWYRQSLGQGPEFLIYFQGTGAADDSGLPNDRFFAVRPEGSVSTLKIQRTERGDSAVYLCASSLPTSGVETQYFGPGTRLLVL.

This rearrangement joins TRBV19 to TRBJ1-3, with D unclear. The CDR3 has 14 amino acids. Deletions cut 3 bases from V and 0 bases from J, with 6 bases between. Germline CDR1 and CDR2: LNHDA and SQIVND (reference sequence). This CDR3 is CASSIMSSGNTIYF. In nucleotides, the CDR3 is TGTGCCAGTAGTATTATGAGCTCTGGAAACACCATATATTTT.

The V and J genes are TRBV7-2 and TRBJ1-6; maybe TRBD1 (6 bases). V lost 2 bases, J lost 6 bases, and 11 bases lay in between. This CDR3 is built from 15 residues. From germline, CDR1 is SGHTA and CDR2 FQGNSA. The CDR3 DNA is TGTGCCAGCAGCTTATCAGGGGCAGGTAATTCACCCCTCCACTTT. Encoded protein: CASSLSGAGNSPLHF.

The V gene is TRBV28, the J gene TRBJ2-2; maybe TRBD1 (6 bases). The CDR3 consists of 13 residues. Trimming left V 10 bases short and J 4 bases short, with 13 bases between. From germline, CDR1 is MDHEN and CDR2 SYDVKM. Here the CDR3 DNA reads TGTGCCACCCTCACAGGGAGCACCGGGGAGCTGTTTTTT. It encodes CATLTGSTGELFF.